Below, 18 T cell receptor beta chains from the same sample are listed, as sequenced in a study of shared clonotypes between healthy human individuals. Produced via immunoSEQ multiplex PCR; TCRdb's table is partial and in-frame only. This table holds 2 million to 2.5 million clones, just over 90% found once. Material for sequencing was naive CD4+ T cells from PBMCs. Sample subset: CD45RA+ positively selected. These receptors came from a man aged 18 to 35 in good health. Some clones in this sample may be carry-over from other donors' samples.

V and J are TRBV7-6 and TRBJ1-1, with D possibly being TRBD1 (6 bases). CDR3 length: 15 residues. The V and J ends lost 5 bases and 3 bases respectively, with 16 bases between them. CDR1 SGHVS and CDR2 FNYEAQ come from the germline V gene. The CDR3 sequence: CASSTRGGPDTEAFF. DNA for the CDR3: TGTGCCAGCAGCACGCGAGGGGGGCCGGACACTGAAGCTTTCTTT.

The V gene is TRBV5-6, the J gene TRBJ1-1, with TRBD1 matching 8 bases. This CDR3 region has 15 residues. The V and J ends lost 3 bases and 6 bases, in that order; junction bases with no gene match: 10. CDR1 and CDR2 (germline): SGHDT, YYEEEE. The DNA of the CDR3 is TGTGCCAGCAGCTCCCGGACAGGGAGAGGCGCTGAAGCTTTCTTT. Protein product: CASSSRTGRGAEAFF.

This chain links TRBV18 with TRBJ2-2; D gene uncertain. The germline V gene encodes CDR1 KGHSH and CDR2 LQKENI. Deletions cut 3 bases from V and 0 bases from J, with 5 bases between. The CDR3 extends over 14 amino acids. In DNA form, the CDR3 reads TGTGCCAGCTCACCTAGTTCGAACACCGGGGAGCTGTTTTTT. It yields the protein CASSPSSNTGELFF.

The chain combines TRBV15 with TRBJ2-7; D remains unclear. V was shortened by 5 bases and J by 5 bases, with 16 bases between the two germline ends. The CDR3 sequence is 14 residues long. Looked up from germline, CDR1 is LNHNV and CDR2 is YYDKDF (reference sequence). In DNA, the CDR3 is TGTGCCACCAGCGCTGTAGTACAGCGCCACGAGCAGTACTTC. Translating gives CATSAVVQRHEQYF.

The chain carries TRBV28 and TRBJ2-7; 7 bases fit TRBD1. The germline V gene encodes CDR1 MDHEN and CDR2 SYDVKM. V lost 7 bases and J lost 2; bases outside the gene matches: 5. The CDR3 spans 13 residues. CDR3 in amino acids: CASKLGTAYEQYF. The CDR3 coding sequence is TGTGCCAGCAAACTCGGGACAGCCTACGAGCAGTACTTC.

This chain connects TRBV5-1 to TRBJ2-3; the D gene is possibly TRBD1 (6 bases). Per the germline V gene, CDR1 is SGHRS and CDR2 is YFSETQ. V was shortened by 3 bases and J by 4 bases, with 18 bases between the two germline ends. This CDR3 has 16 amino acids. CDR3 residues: CASSWTAAEGPDTQYF. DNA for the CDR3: TGCGCCAGCAGCTGGACAGCCGCCGAGGGCCCAGATACGCAGTATTTT.

The CDR3 reads CASSLAGGTKETQYF. For the CDR3, the DNA is TGTGCCAGCAGCTTAGCGGGCGGGACCAAGGAGACCCAGTACTTC. The chain is built from TRBV11-1 and TRBJ2-5, with D maybe TRBD2 (6 bases). Trimming pared 0 bases from V and 5 bases from J, leaving 13 bases between. The CDR3 extends over 15 amino acids. Germline loops: CDR1 SGHAT, CDR2 FQDESV (reference sequence).

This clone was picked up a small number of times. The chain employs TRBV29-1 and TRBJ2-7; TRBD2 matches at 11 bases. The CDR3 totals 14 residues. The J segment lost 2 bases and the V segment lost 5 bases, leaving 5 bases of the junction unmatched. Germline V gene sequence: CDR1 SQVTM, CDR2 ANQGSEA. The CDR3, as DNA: TGCAGCGTTCTCGGACTAGCGGGTCCCTACGAGCAGTACTTC. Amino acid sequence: CSVLGLAGPYEQYF.

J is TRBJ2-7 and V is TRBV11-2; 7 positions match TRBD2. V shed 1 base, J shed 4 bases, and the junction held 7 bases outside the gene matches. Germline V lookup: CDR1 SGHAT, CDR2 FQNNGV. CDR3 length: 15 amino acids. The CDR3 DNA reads TGTGCCAGCAGCTTAGCGGCTAGCGGACTATACGAGCAGTACTTC. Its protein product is CASSLAASGLYEQYF.

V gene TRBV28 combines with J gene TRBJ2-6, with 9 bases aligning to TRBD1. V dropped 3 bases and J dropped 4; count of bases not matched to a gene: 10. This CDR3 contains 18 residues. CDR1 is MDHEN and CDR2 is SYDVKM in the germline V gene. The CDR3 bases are TGTGCCAGCAGTTTCCCGGGACAGGGAGTGGAAGGGGCCAACGTCCTGACTTTC. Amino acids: CASSFPGQGVEGANVLTF.

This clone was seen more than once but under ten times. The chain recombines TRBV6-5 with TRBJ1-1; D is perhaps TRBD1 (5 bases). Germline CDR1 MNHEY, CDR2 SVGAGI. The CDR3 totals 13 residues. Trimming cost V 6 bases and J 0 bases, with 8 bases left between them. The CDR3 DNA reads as TGTGCCAGCAGCACAGGTGTGAACACTGAAGCTTTCTTT. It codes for CASSTGVNTEAFF.

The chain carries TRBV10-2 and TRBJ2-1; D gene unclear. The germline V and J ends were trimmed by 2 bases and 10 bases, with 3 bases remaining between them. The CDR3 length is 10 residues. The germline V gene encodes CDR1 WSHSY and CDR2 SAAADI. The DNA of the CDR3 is TGCGCCAGCAGTGAGAAGGAGCAGTTCTTC. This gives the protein CASSEKEQFF.

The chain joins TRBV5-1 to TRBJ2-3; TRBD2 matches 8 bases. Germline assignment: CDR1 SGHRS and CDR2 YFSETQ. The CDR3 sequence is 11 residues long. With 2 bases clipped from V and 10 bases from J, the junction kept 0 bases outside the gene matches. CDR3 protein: CASSLAGAQYF. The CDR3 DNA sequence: TGCGCCAGCAGCTTAGCGGGAGCGCAGTATTTT.

The CDR3 is CASSRWIAGTNEKLFF. CDR3 nucleotide sequence: TGTGCCAGCTCCCGCTGGATTGCGGGAACTAATGAAAAACTGTTTTTT. V is TRBV5-4 and J is TRBJ1-4, with D hard to call. V lost 7 bases and J lost 1, with 17 bases in between. Germline loops: CDR1 SGHNT, CDR2 YYREEE (reference sequence). The CDR3 runs to 16 residues.

The CDR3 nucleotides are TGCGCCAGCAGTCCTAACAGGGGGCAGATTGAAAAACTGTTTTTT. The encoded protein is CASSPNRGQIEKLFF. The genes are TRBV5-1 and TRBJ1-4; 9 nucleotides line up with TRBD1. J was trimmed by 7 bases and V by 5 bases; bases with no gene match: 9. The CDR3 consists of 15 residues. Germline CDR1 is SGHRS and CDR2 is YFSETQ. The full variable domain, in which reference TRBV5-1 and TRBJ1-4 provide the parts outside the CDR3, is KAGVTQTPRYLIKTRGQQVTLSCSPISGHRSVSWYQQTPGQGLQFLFEYFSETQRNKGNFPGRFSGRQFSNSRSEMNVSTLELGDSALYLCASSPNRGQIEKLFFGSGTQLSVL.

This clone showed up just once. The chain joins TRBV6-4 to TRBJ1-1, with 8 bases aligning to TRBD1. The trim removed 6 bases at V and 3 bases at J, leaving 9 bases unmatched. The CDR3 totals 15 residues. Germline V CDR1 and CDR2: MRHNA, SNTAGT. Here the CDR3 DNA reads TGTGCCAGCAGACGAGACAGGGGACTGGACACTGAAGCTTTCTTT. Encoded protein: CASRRDRGLDTEAFF.

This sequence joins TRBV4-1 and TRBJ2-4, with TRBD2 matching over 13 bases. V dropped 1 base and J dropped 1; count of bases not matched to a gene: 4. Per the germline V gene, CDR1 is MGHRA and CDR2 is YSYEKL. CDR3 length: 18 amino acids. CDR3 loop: CASSQGLAGGAAKNIQYF. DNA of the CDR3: TGCGCCAGCAGCCAAGGACTAGCGGGAGGTGCGGCCAAAAACATTCAGTACTTC.

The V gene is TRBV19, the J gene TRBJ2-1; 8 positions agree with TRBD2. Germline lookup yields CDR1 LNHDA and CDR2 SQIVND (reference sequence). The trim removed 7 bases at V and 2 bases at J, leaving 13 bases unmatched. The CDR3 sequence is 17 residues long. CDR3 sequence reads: CASMAGGQVFAYNEQFF. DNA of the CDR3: TGTGCCAGTATGGCGGGAGGTCAGGTATTCGCCTACAATGAGCAGTTCTTC.